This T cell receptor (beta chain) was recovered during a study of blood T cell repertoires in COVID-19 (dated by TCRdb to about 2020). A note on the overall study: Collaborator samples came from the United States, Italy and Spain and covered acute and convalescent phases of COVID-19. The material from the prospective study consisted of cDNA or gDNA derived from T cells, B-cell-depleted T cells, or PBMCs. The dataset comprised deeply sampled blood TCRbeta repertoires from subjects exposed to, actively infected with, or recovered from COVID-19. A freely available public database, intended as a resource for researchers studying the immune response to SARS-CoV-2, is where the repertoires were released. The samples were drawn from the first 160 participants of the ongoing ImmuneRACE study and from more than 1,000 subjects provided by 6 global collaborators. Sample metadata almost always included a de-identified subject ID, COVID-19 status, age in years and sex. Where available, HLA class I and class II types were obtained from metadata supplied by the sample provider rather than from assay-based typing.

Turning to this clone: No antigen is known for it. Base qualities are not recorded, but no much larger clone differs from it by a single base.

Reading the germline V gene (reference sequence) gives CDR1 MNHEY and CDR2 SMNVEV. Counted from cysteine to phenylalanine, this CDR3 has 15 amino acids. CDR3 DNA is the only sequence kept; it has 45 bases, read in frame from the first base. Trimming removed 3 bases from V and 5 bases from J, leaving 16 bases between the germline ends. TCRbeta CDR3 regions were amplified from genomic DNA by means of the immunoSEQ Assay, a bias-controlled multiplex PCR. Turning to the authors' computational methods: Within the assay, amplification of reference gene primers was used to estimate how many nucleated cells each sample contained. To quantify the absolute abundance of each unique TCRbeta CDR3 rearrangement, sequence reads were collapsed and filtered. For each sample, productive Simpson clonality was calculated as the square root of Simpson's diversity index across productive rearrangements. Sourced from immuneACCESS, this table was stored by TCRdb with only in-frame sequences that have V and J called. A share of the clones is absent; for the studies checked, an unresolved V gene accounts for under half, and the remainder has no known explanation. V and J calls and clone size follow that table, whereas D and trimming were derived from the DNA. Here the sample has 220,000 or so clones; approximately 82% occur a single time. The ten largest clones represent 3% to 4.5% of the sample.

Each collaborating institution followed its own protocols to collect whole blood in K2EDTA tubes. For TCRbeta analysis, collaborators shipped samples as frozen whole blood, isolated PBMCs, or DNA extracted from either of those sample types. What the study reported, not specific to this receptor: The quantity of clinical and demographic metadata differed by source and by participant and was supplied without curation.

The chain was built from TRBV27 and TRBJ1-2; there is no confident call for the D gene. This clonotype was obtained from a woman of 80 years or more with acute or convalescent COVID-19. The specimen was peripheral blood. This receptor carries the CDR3 CASSLIPDPLYGYTF. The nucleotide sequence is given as TGTGCCAGCAGTTTGATCCCAGATCCACTATATGGCTACACCTTC.